Below are 32 T cell receptor beta chains sequenced from a single sample in a study of cytotoxic CD8 clonotypes in ibrutinib-treated CLL. This table comes from immunoSEQ multiplex PCR, and its TCRdb copy is limited to in-frame clones, with some not included. The sample lists approximately 100,000 clones, 70% to 85% occurring once. Material: PBMCs, obtained after 12 months of ibrutinib treatment. The receptors originated from a human donor with chronic lymphocytic leukemia.

V gene TRBV10-3 combines with J gene TRBJ1-2, with 9 bases fitting TRBD1. Losses at the gene ends were 6 bases for V and 3 bases for J; bases not matched to a gene: 11. The CDR3 runs to 16 residues. The germline V gene has CDR1 ENHRY and CDR2 SYGVKD. The CDR3 reads CAIRPAGQGPYYGYTF. The DNA of the CDR3 is TGTGCCATCAGACCCGCGGGACAGGGCCCTTACTATGGCTACACCTTC.

The V call is TRBV10-3, the J call TRBJ1-6, with a possible D match to TRBD1 (6 bases). This CDR3 comprises 17 residues. The germline V and J ends were trimmed by 4 bases and 10 bases, with 23 bases remaining between them. Germline V CDR1 and CDR2: ENHRY, SYGVKD. This CDR3 reads CAISGYRESQPRSPLHF. The CDR3 nucleotides read TGTGCCATCAGTGGTTACAGGGAGTCCCAACCACGGTCACCCCTCCACTTT.

The chain carries TRBV5-4 and TRBJ2-5; 8 nucleotides line up with TRBD1. CDR1 and CDR2 (germline): SGHNT, YYREEE (reference sequence). The CDR3 loop spans 14 amino acids. After removal of 3 bases from V and 4 bases from J, the junction contained 5 bases not matched to a gene. CDR3 region: CASSSRGRRETQYF. DNA of the CDR3: TGTGCCAGCAGCTCCAGGGGGCGCCGAGAGACCCAGTACTTC.

The chain uses TRBV4-1 and TRBJ1-6, with TRBD1 matching 7 bases. J was trimmed by 0 bases and V by 0 bases; bases with no gene match: 2. Per germline, CDR1 MGHRA and CDR2 YSYEKL. The CDR3 is made up of 17 amino acids. The DNA of the CDR3 is TGCGCCAGCAGCCAAGACAGGGGGAGCTCCTATAATTCACCCCTCCACTTT. Translation gives CASSQDRGSSYNSPLHF.

The chain recombines TRBV7-3 with TRBJ2-2, with 7 positions matching TRBD1. The CDR3 extends over 16 amino acids. Per germline, CDR1 SGHTA and CDR2 FQGTGA. The V segment lost 5 bases and the J segment 1 base; nucleotides outside the gene matches: 7. CDR3 DNA: TGTGCCAGCAGCCCCGCCGGGACAGAGAACACCGGGGAGCTGTTTTTT. It is translated as CASSPAGTENTGELFF.

This chain connects TRBV5-1 to TRBJ2-6, with TRBD1 matching 7 bases. The ends lost 4 bases at V and 0 bases at J; junction bases unmatched: 16. The CDR3 sequence is 20 residues long. Germline lookup yields CDR1 SGHRS and CDR2 YFSETQ. The CDR3 sequence is CASSTRRTGVGSSGANVLTF. In DNA form, the CDR3 reads TGCGCCAGCAGCACCCGTAGGACAGGTGTGGGGAGCTCTGGGGCCAACGTCCTGACTTTC.

The V gene is TRBV2, the J gene TRBJ1-2; maybe TRBD1 (5 bases). Germline CDR1 reads SNHLY; CDR2 reads FYNNEI. V was shortened by 2 bases and J by 8 bases, with 9 bases between the two germline ends. This CDR3 spans 12 amino acids. CDR3 nucleotide sequence: TGTGCCAGCAGTGAACAGGGCGGCGGCTACACCTTC. Protein: CASSEQGGGYTF.

The V call is TRBV7-2, the J call TRBJ1-1; D not certain. Germline V gives CDR1 SGHTA, CDR2 FQGNSA. CDR3 size: 12 residues. With 3 bases removed from V and 3 bases from J, the gap between germline ends came to 5 bases. The CDR3 DNA follows: TGTGCCAGCAGCTTGCCGTACACTGAAGCTTTCTTT. It is translated as CASSLPYTEAFF.

CDR3 residues: CSVDRGGAFF. CDR3 bases: TGCAGCGTTGACCGGGGAGGGGCTTTCTTT. The chain links TRBV29-1 to TRBJ1-1; D unresolved. Germline values: CDR1 SQVTM, CDR2 ANQGSEA. The length of the CDR3 is 10 residues. V gave up 3 bases and J gave up 11 bases, with 10 bases separating them.

The CDR3 protein is CASSLDRVGYEQYF. CDR3 bases: TGTGCCAGCAGTCTCGACAGGGTTGGGTACGAGCAGTACTTC. The V gene is TRBV27, the J gene TRBJ2-7; 7 bases are shared with TRBD1. CDR3 length: 14 amino acids. Germline V gene data show CDR1 as MNHEY and CDR2 as SMNVEV (reference sequence). Losses at the gene ends were 5 bases for V and 4 bases for J; bases not matched to a gene: 8.

V gene TRBV9 combines with J gene TRBJ1-6, with D tentatively TRBD1 (6 bases). The CDR3 is 17 amino acids. Trimming removed 3 bases from V and 0 bases from J, with 13 bases in between. Germline V gives CDR1 SGDLS, CDR2 YYNGEE. CDR3: CASSDGTRSSYNSPLHF. CDR3 nucleotides: TGTGCCAGCAGCGATGGGACAAGGAGCTCCTATAATTCACCCCTCCACTTT.

This clone was observed a few times. This rearrangement joins TRBV27 to TRBJ1-2; no definite D call. CDR1 is MNHEY, CDR2 SMNVEV, per germline (reference sequence). The CDR3 spans 11 residues. With 6 bases removed from V and 8 bases from J, the gap between germline ends came to 10 bases. For the CDR3, the DNA is TGTGCCAGCAGCGGACCTGGGGGCTACACCTTC. Encoded protein: CASSGPGGYTF.

Here the CDR3 reads CAWSPWTAYGYTF. The CDR3 DNA reads TGTGCCTGGAGTCCGTGGACAGCCTATGGCTACACCTTC. The chain couples TRBV30 to TRBJ1-2; tentative D call: TRBD1 (6 bases). Between the trimmed V and J ends, which lost 2 bases and 4 bases, there was a span of 11 bases. CDR3 length: 13 amino acids. The germline gives CDR1 GTSNPN, CDR2 SVGIG (reference sequence).

The chain couples TRBV5-1 to TRBJ2-5; 11 bases line up with TRBD2. This CDR3 is built from 16 residues. The germline V gene encodes CDR1 SGHRS and CDR2 YFSETQ. The V gene end was trimmed by 4 bases and the J gene end by 4 bases; junction bases not matched to a gene: 9. CDR3 sequence: CASSPDRLAGPETQYF. As DNA, the CDR3 is TGCGCCAGCAGCCCCGACAGACTAGCGGGGCCAGAGACCCAGTACTTC.

The chain is built from TRBV2 and TRBJ2-3; D unclear. CDR3 length: 12 amino acids. The V and J ends lost 7 bases and 0 bases respectively, with 5 bases between them. Germline CDR1 and CDR2: SNHLY and FYNNEI. CDR3 sequence (DNA): TGTGCCAGCACCCCGAGCACAGATACGCAGTATTTT. Its translation: CASTPSTDTQYF.

Worth noting for this clone: Germline is not matched at one junction end, which may reflect a read error. The chain joins TRBV7-7 to TRBJ2-5; D gene uncertain. The CDR3 is 11 residues long. Germline V CDR1 and CDR2: SSHAT, FNYEAQ (reference sequence). The CDR3 region has the DNA TGTGCTAGCAGCTCCCTAGAGACCCAGTACTTC. It specifies CASSSLETQYF.

The chain employs TRBV7-3 and TRBJ2-2; D remains unclear. In germline, CDR1 is SGHTA, CDR2 FQGTGA. The length of the CDR3 is 15 residues. Deletions cut 2 bases from V and 0 bases from J, with 7 bases between. DNA of the CDR3: TGTGCCAGCAGCTTATCGGGCGCGAACACCGGGGAGCTGTTTTTT. Its protein is CASSLSGANTGELFF.

This rearrangement joins TRBV5-1 to TRBJ2-1, with 9 bases aligning to TRBD2. Germline assignment: CDR1 SGHRS and CDR2 YFSETQ. This CDR3 contains 15 residues. The J segment lost 0 bases and the V segment lost 4 bases, leaving 2 bases of the junction unmatched. The DNA for the CDR3 is TGCGCCAGCAGCAGCGGGGGGAGCTCCTACAATGAGCAGTTCTTC. It specifies CASSSGGSSYNEQFF. Together with reference TRBV5-1 and TRBJ2-1, the CDR3 gives the full variable domain: KAGVTQTPRYLIKTRGQQVTLSCSPISGHRSVSWYQQTPGQGLQFLFEYFSETQRNKGNFPGRFSGRQFSNSRSEMNVSTLELGDSALYLCASSSGGSSYNEQFFGPGTRLTVL.

The chain uses TRBV10-1 and TRBJ1-5; TRBD1 is a possible D gene (6 bases). Trimming took 4 bases from V and 0 from J, leaving 16 bases between them. CDR1 is WNHNN and CDR2 is SYGVQD in the germline V gene (reference sequence). This CDR3 contains 17 residues. CDR3 protein: CASSARQDNFSNQPQHF. The CDR3 DNA sequence: TGCGCCAGCAGTGCGCGACAGGACAATTTTAGCAATCAGCCCCAGCATTTT.

The chain uses TRBV6-6 and TRBJ1-2; 7 positions match TRBD1. The CDR3 runs to 13 residues. Unmatched junction bases numbered 7, after V lost 6 bases and J lost 6 bases. Germline assignment: CDR1 MNHNY and CDR2 SVGAGI (reference sequence). The CDR3 DNA reads as TGTGCCAGCAGCAATCCTACAGGGGATGGCTACACCTTC. Translated: CASSNPTGDGYTF.

The gene calls are TRBV5-1 and TRBJ1-3; D unresolved. Trimming removed 5 bases at V and 3 bases at J, with 9 bases between. This CDR3 comprises 13 residues. In germline, CDR1 is SGHRS, CDR2 YFSETQ. This chain's CDR3 is CASRPDIGNTIYF. In nucleotides, the CDR3 is TGCGCCAGCAGACCGGATATTGGAAACACCATATATTTT. Drawing the rest from reference TRBV5-1 and TRBJ1-3, the complete variable domain is KAGVTQTPRYLIKTRGQQVTLSCSPISGHRSVSWYQQTPGQGLQFLFEYFSETQRNKGNFPGRFSGRQFSNSRSEMNVSTLELGDSALYLCASRPDIGNTIYFGEGSWLTVV.

The chain combines TRBV4-1 with TRBJ1-2, with D perhaps TRBD1 (5 bases). With 0 bases removed from V and 4 bases from J, the gap between germline ends came to 12 bases. CDR1 and CDR2 from the germline V gene are MGHRA and YSYEKL. The CDR3 is made up of 15 amino acids. The CDR3 DNA reads TGCGCCAGCAGCCAAGATCTGACAGAAGCCTATGGCTACACCTTC. Its translation is CASSQDLTEAYGYTF.

The chain links TRBV5-1 to TRBJ1-1; weak D call: TRBD1 (5 bases). The V gene's germline CDR1 is SGHRS and CDR2 YFSETQ. Deletions cut 1 base from V and 3 bases from J, with 10 bases between. The CDR3 loop spans 14 amino acids. CDR3 sequence reads: CASSLNGGDTEAFF. CDR3 nucleotide sequence: TGCGCCAGCAGCTTGAACGGGGGAGACACTGAAGCTTTCTTT.

This chain uses TRBV29-1 with TRBJ2-2; D ambiguous. The CDR3 consists of 11 residues. Germline loops: CDR1 SQVTM, CDR2 ANQGSEA. Trimming left V 4 bases short and J 6 bases short, with 6 bases between. CDR3 nucleotides: TGCAGCGTTGGAAGTCCCGGGGAGCTGTTTTTT. It is translated as CSVGSPGELFF.

V is TRBV19 and J is TRBJ1-2; D is possibly TRBD1 (6 bases). This CDR3 contains 15 residues. V was pared by 5 bases and J by 1 base, with 14 bases between. Looked up from germline, CDR1 is LNHDA and CDR2 is SQIVND (reference sequence). The CDR3 loop is CASSPTQDSNYGYTF. In DNA, the CDR3 is TGTGCCAGTAGTCCTACACAGGACAGTAACTATGGCTACACCTTC.

The chain uses TRBV6-5 and TRBJ1-1; D is unclear. CDR1 is MNHEY, CDR2 SVGAGI, per germline. CDR3 size: 16 residues. V lost 0 bases and J 1 base, leaving 12 bases between the germline ends. The CDR3 sequence: CASSYSIGLPNTEAFF. The CDR3 bases are TGTGCCAGCAGTTACTCGATCGGACTCCCGAACACTGAAGCTTTCTTT.

The chain has TRBV28 and TRBJ1-6, with a possible D match to TRBD1 (5 bases). The V gene lost 7 bases and the J gene lost 8 bases, with 18 bases spanning the gap. Germline-derived CDR1 and CDR2 are MDHEN and SYDVKM. CDR3 length equals 15 residues. Written as DNA, the CDR3 is TGTGCCAGCACCCCCACAGGACGGGGTGATTCACCCCTCCACTTT. Its translation is CASTPTGRGDSPLHF.

This clone has just one count. The chain employs TRBV4-3 and TRBJ2-1, with 12 bases fitting TRBD2. The CDR3 contains 17 residues. Trimming took 4 bases from V and 5 from J; bases not matched to a gene: 9. The germline V gene encodes CDR1 LGHNA and CDR2 YSLEER. This CDR3 is CASSPRPLAGGHNEQFF. The CDR3 DNA sequence: TGCGCCAGCAGCCCCCGCCCCCTAGCGGGGGGGCACAATGAGCAGTTCTTC.

The V gene is TRBV11-3, the J gene TRBJ1-3, with unresolved D. Trimming shortened V by 5 bases and J by 2 bases, and 10 bases separated the two germline ends. The CDR3 runs to 14 residues. CDR1 SGHNT and CDR2 YENEEA come from the germline V gene. CDR3 nucleotide sequence: TGTGCCAGCAGCCCAACTAGAGCTGGAAACACCATATATTTT. It yields the protein CASSPTRAGNTIYF.

In its sample, this clone was seen once. The chain has TRBV5-1 and TRBJ1-1; D gene ambiguous. V gave up 0 bases and J gave up 8 bases, with 14 bases separating them. CDR1 is SGHRS and CDR2 is YFSETQ in the germline V gene. This CDR3 has 14 amino acids. The CDR3 region is CASSLEGVVAEAFF. The CDR3 region has the DNA TGCGCCAGCAGCTTGGAAGGCGTGGTGGCAGAAGCTTTCTTT. The full variable domain, rest sourced from reference TRBV5-1 and TRBJ1-1, is KAGVTQTPRYLIKTRGQQVTLSCSPISGHRSVSWYQQTPGQGLQFLFEYFSETQRNKGNFPGRFSGRQFSNSRSEMNVSTLELGDSALYLCASSLEGVVAEAFFGQGTRLTVV.

This clone was detected only once. The junction differs from germline at one of its ends, possibly a read error. The V call is TRBV7-7, the J call TRBJ2-5; the D gene is possibly TRBD1 (6 bases). CDR3 length equals 13 residues. Germline assignment: CDR1 SSHAT and CDR2 FNYEAQ (reference sequence). The CDR3 loop reads CASSSGVDETQYF. The CDR3, as DNA: TGTGCTAGCAGCTCAGGGGTCGACGAGACCCAGTACTTC.

This clone has just a few counts. This chain joins TRBV4-1 and TRBJ1-5; D ambiguous. CDR1 and CDR2 from the germline V gene are MGHRA and YSYEKL. The length of the CDR3 is 13 residues. V gave up 0 bases and J gave up 9 bases, with 9 bases separating them. As DNA, the CDR3 is TGCGCCAGCAGCCAAGATCCGTCACGGCCCCAGCATTTT. Translation: CASSQDPSRPQHF.